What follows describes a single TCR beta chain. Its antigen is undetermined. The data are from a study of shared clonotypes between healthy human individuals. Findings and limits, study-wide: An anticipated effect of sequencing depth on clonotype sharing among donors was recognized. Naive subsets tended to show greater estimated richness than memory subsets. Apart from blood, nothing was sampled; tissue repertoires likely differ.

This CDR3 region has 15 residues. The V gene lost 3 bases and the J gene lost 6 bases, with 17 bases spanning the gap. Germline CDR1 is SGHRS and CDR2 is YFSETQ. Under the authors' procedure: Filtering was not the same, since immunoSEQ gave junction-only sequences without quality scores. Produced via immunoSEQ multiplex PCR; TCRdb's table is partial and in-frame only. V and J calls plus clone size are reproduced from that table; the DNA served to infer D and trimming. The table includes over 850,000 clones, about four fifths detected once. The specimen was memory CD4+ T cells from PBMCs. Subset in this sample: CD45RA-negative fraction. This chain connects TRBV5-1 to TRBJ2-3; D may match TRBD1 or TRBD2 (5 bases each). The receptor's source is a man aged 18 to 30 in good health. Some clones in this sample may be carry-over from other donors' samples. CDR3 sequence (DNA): TGCGCCAGCAGCTCCAGGGACCATAGCGCGGATACGCAGTATTTT. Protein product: CASSSRDHSADTQYF.